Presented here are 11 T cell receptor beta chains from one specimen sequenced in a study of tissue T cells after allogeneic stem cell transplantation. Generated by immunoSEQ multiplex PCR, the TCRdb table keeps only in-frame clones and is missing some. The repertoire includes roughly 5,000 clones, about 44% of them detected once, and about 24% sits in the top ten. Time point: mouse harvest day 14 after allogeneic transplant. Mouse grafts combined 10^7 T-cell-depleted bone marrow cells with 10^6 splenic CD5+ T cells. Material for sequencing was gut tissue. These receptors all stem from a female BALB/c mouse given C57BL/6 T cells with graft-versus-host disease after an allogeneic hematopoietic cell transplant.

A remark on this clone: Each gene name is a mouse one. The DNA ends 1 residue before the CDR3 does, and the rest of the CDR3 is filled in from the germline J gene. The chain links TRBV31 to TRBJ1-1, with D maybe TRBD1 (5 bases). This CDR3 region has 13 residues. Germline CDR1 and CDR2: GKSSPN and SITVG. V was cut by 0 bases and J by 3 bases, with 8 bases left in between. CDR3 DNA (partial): TGTGCCTGGAGTCTAAGGGGTGACACAGAAGTCTTC. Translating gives CAWSLRGDTEVF. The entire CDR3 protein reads CAWSLRGDTEVFF.

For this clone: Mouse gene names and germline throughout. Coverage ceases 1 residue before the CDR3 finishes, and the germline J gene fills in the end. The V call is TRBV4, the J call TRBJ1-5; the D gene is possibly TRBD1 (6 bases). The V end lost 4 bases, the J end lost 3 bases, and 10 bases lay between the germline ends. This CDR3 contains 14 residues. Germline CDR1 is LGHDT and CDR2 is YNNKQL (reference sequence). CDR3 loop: CASSFDRTNQAPLF. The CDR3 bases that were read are TGTGCCAGCAGCTTTGACAGGACCAACCAGGCTCCGCTT.

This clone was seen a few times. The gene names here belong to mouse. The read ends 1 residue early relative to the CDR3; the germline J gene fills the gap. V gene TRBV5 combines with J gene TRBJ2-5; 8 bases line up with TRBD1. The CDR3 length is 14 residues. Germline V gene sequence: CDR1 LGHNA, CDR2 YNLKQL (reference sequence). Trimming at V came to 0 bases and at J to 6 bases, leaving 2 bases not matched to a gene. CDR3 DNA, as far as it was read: TGTGCCAGCAGCCAAGACAGGGGGCGTGACACCCAGTAC. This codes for CASSQDRGRDTQY. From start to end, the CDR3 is CASSQDRGRDTQYF.

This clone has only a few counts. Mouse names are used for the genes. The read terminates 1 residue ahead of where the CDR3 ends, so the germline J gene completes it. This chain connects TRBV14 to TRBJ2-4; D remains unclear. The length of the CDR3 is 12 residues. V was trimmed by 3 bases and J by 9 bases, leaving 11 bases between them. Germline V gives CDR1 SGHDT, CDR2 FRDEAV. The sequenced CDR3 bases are TGTGCCAGCAGTTCACAAAGCCCAACCTTGTAC. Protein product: CASSSQSPTLY. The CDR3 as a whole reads CASSSQSPTLYF.

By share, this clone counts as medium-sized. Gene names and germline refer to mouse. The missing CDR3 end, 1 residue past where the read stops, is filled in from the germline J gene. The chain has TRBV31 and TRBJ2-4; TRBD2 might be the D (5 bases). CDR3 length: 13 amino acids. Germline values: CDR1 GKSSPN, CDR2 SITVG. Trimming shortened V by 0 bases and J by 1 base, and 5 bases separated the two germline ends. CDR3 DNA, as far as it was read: TGTGCCTGGAGTCTTGGGGGTCAAAACACCTTGTAC. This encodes CAWSLGGQNTLY. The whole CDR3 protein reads CAWSLGGQNTLYF.

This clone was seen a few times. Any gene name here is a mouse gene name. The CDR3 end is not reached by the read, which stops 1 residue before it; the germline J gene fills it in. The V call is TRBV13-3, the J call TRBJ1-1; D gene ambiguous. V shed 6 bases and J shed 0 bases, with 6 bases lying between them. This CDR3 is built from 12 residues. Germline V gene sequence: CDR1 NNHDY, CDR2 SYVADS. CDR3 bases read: TGTGCCAGCACCCATGCAAACACAGAAGTCTTC. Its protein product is CASTHANTEVF. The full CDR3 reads CASTHANTEVFF.

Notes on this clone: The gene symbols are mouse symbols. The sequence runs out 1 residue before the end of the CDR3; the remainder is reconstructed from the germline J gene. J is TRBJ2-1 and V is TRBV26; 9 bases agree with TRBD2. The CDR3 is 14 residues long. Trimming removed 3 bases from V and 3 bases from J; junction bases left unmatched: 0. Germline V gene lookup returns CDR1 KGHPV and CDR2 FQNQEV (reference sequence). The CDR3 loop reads CASSLWGGYAEQFF. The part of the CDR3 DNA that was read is TGTGCCAGCAGTCTCTGGGGGGGCTATGCTGAGCAGTTC.

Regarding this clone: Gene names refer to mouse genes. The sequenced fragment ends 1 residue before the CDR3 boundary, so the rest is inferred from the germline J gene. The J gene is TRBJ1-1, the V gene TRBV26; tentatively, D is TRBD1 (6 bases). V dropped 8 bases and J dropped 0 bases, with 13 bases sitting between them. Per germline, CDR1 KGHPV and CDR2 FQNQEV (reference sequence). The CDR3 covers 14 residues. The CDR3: CASSRDNANTEVFF. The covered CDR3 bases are TGTGCCAGCTCCCGGGACAATGCAAACACAGAAGTCTTC.

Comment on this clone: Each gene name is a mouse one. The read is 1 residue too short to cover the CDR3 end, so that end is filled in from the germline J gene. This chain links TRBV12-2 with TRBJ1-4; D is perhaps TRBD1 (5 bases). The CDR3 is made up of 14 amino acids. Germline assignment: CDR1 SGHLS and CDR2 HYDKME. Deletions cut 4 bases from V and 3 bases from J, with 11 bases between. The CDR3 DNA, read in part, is TGTGCCAGCTCCCCGGGACGGCCCAACGAAAGATTATTT. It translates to CASSPGRPNERLF. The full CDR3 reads CASSPGRPNERLFF.

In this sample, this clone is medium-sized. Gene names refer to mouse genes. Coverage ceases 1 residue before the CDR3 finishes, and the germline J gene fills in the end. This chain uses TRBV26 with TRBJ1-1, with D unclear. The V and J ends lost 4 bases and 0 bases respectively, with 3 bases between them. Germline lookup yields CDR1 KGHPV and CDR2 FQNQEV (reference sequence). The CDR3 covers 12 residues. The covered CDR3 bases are TGTGCCAGCAGTCAGACAAACACAGAAGTCTTC. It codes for CASSQTNTEVF. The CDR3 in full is CASSQTNTEVFF.

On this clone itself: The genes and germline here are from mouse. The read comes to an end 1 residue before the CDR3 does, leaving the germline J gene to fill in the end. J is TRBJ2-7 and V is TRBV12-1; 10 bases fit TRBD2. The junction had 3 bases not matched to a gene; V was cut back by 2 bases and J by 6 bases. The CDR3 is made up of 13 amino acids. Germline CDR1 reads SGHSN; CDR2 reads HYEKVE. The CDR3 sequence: CASSQGLGAEQYF. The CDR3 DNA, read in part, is TGTGCCAGCTCTCAAGGACTGGGGGCTGAACAGTAC.